These 11 T cell receptor beta chains share one sample of origin, sequenced in a study of shared clonotypes between healthy human individuals. The method was immunoSEQ multiplex PCR; TCRdb's version includes in-frame clones alone and lacks a portion of them. The sample includes over a million clones, under 80% of them seen just once. The source material was memory CD4+ T cells sorted from blood. Stated subset: CD45RA-negative fraction. The source is a man in his late teens or twenties in good health.

On this clone itself: One end of the junction fails to match germline, which may point to a read error. The chain has TRBV29-1 and TRBJ2-5, with TRBD1 matching over 7 bases. In germline, CDR1 is SQVTM, CDR2 ANQGSEA. The CDR3 has 12 amino acids. The CDR3 region has the DNA TGCAGCATTGACAGGGCGGGTGAGACCCAGTACTTC. This translates into CSIDRAGETQYF.

V and J are TRBV21-1 and TRBJ1-1. TRBV21-1 is a pseudogene locus. This CDR3 contains 14 residues. In DNA form, the CDR3 reads TGTGCCACCACAGATAAGGGGGGGAACACTGAAGCTTTCTTT. This sequence encodes CATTDKGGNTEAFF.

This clone was seen more than once but under ten times. The sample has other DNA sequences that encode this CDR3 too. The rearrangement uses TRBV5-1 and TRBJ1-1, with unresolved D. Per germline, CDR1 SGHRS and CDR2 YFSETQ. The CDR3 is 14 amino acids. V lost 0 bases, J lost 1 base, and 7 bases lay in between. The CDR3 region has the DNA TGCGCCAGCAGCTTGGTGGCAGAGAACACTGAAGCTTTCTTT. Its protein product is CASSLVAENTEAFF.

V is TRBV25-1 and J is TRBJ2-3, with TRBD2 as a possible D gene (5 bases). Between the trimmed V and J ends, which lost 1 base and 2 bases, there was a span of 10 bases. Germline CDR1 and CDR2: MGHDK and SYGVNS. The CDR3 covers 15 residues. The CDR3 protein is CASSEFGGSTDTQYF. In nucleotides, the CDR3 is TGTGCCAGCAGTGAATTTGGCGGGTCCACAGATACGCAGTATTTT.

With respect to this clone: The sample carries other DNA sequences with the same CDR3. The chain employs TRBV5-1 and TRBJ2-3, with 9 bases fitting TRBD2. Germline V CDR1 and CDR2: SGHRS, YFSETQ. The CDR3 length is 13 residues. The V gene end was trimmed by 6 bases and the J gene end by 3 bases; junction bases not matched to a gene: 2. The CDR3 bases are TGCGCCAGCAAGGCGGGAGGGACAGATACGCAGTATTTT. This gives the protein CASKAGGTDTQYF.

The sample holds one count of this clone. The chain employs TRBV25-1 and TRBJ1-5; 7 bases line up with TRBD1. The V gene end was trimmed by 1 base and the J gene end by 4 bases; junction bases not matched to a gene: 7. Germline V gives CDR1 MGHDK, CDR2 SYGVNS. This CDR3 spans 16 amino acids. Written as DNA, the CDR3 is TGTGCCAGCAGTGAATCGGGAAGGGGGCTTAATCAGCCCCAGCATTTT. It translates to CASSESGRGLNQPQHF. Together with reference TRBV25-1 and TRBJ1-5, the CDR3 gives the full variable domain: EADIYQTPRYLVIGTGKKITLECSQTMGHDKMYWYQQDPGMELHLIHYSYGVNSTEKGDLSSESTVSRIRTEHFPLTLESARPSHTSQYLCASSESGRGLNQPQHFGDGTRLSIL.

In its sample, this clone was seen many times. The rearrangement uses TRBV7-8 and TRBJ1-5; weak D call: TRBD1 (6 bases). This CDR3 contains 16 residues. The germline V gene has CDR1 SGHVS and CDR2 FQNEAQ. V lost 5 bases, J lost 3 bases, and 17 bases lay in between. CDR3 sequence: CASSRLKTGTNQPQHF. The CDR3 region has the DNA TGTGCCAGCAGCCGACTCAAGACAGGAACCAATCAGCCCCAGCATTTT.

The chain carries TRBV11-1 and TRBJ1-2; the D gene is possibly TRBD1 (5 bases). Germline V gene sequence: CDR1 SGHAT, CDR2 FQDESV (reference sequence). This CDR3 contains 14 residues. Between the trimmed V and J ends, which lost 4 bases and 2 bases, there was a span of 11 bases. CDR3 sequence reads: CASSWDGRNYGYTF. DNA for the CDR3: TGTGCCAGCAGCTGGGACGGGCGGAACTATGGCTACACCTTC.

This clone was observed a single time. The rearrangement joins TRBV28 to TRBJ1-1; 10 bases fit TRBD1. The CDR3 length is 16 residues. After removal of 5 bases from V and 7 bases from J, the junction contained 13 bases not matched to a gene. Germline CDR1 reads MDHEN; CDR2 reads SYDVKM. As DNA, the CDR3 is TGTGCCAGCAGTACTCGGGGGACAGGGGCTTTCGATGAAGCTTTCTTT. Residues: CASSTRGTGAFDEAFF.

This rearrangement joins TRBV19 to TRBJ1-1; 8 bases match TRBD1. The CDR3 sequence is 14 residues long. Germline CDR1 reads LNHDA; CDR2 reads SQIVND (reference sequence). The junction had 7 bases not matched to a gene; V was cut back by 5 bases and J by 5 bases. The DNA of the CDR3 is TGTGCCAGTAGTTTGCAGGGGGCGCGGACTGAAGCTTTCTTT. Translation: CASSLQGARTEAFF.

The V and J genes are TRBV4-2 and TRBJ2-5; D is ambiguous. Trimming cost V 1 base and J 5 bases, with 11 bases left between them. The CDR3 spans 14 residues. The V gene's germline CDR1 is LGHNA and CDR2 YNFKEQ. Here the CDR3 reads CASSQGAGRETQYF. CDR3 nucleotides: TGTGCCAGCAGCCAAGGGGCTGGGCGGGAGACCCAGTACTTC.